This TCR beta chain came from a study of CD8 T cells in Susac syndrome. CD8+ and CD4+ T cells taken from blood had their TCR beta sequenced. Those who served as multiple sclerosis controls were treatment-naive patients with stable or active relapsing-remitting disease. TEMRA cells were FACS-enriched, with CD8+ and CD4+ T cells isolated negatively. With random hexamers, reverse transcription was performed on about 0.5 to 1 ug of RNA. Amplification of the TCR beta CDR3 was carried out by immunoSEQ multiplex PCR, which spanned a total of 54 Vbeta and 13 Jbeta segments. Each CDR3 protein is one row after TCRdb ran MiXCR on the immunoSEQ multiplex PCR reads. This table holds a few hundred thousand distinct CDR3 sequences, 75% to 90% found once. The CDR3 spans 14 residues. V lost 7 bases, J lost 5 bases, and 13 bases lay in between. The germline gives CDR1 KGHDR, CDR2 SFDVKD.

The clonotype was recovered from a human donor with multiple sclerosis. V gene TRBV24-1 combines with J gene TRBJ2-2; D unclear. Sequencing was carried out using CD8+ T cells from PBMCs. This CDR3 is CATSGPTGTGELFF. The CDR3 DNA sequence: TGTGCCACCAGCGGACCTACTGGGACCGGGGAGCTGTTTTTT.